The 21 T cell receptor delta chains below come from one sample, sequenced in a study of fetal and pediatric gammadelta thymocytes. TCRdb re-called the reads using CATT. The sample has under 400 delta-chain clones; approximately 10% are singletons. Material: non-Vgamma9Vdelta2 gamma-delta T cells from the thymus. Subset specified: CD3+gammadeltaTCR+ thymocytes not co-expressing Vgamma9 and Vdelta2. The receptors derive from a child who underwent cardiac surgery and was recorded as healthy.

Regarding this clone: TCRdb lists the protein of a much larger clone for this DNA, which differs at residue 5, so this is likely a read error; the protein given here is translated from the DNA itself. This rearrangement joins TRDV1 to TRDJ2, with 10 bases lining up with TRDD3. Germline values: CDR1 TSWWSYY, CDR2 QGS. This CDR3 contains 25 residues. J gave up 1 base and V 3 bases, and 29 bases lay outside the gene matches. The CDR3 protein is CALGDPSLSLLRGIRHPFLTAQLFF. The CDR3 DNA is TGTGCTCTTGGGGATCCTTCGTTGAGCCTCCTACGGGGGATACGCCATCCTTTTTTGACAGCACAACTCTTCTTT.

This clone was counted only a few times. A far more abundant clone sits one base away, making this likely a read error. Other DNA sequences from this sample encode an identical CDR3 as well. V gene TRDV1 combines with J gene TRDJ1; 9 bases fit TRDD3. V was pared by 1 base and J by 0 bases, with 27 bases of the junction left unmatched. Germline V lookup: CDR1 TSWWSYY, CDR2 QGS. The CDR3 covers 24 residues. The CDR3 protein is CALGERGIHIRLGDVLTYTDKLIF. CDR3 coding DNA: TGTGCTCTTGGGGAACGGGGAATCCATATCCGCCTGGGGGATGTGTTAACCTACACCGATAAACTCATCTTT.

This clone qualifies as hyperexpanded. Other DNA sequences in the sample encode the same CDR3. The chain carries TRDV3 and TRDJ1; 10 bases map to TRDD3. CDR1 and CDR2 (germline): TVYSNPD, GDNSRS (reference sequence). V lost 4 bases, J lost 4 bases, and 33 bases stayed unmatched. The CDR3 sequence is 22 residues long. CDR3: CASTYLPEPVPRGIRCGDKLIF. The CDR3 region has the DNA TGTGCCTCCACATACCTCCCCGAGCCCGTTCCCCGGGGGATACGCTGCGGCGATAAACTCATCTTT. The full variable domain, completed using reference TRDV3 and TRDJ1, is CDKVTQSSPDQTVASGSEVVLLCTYDTVYSNPDLFWYRIRPDYSFQFVFYGDNSRSEGADFTQGRFSVKHILTQKAFHLVISPVRTEDSATYYCASTYLPEPVPRGIRCGDKLIFGKGTRVTVEP.

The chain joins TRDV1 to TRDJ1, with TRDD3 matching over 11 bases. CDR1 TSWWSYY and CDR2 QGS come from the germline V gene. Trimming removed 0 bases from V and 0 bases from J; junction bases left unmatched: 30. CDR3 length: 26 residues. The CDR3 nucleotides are TGTGCTCTTGGGGAACTTTTGGCTTCCGCCGTTTTTCGCTGGGGGATACCAGCCTCTTACACCGATAAACTCATCTTT. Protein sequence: CALGELLASAVFRWGIPASYTDKLIF.

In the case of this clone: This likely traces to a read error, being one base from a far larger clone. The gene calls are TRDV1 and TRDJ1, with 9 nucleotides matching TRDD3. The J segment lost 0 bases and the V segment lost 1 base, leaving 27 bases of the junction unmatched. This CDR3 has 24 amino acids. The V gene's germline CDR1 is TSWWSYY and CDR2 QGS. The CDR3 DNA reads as TGTGCTCTTGGGGAACAGGGGATCCATATCCGCCTGGGGGATGTGTTAACCTACACCGATAAACTCATCTTT. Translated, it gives CALGEQGIHIRLGDVLTYTDKLIF.

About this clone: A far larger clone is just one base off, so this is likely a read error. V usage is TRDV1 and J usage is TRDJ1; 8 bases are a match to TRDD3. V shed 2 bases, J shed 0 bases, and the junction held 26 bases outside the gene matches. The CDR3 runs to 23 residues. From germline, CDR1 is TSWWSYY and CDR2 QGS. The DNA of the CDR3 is TGTGCTCTTGGGGAATCAGCTACTACAGTCCGGGGCTGGGGGACTCCGTACACCGATAAACTCATCTTT. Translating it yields CALGESATTVRGWGTPYTDKLIF.

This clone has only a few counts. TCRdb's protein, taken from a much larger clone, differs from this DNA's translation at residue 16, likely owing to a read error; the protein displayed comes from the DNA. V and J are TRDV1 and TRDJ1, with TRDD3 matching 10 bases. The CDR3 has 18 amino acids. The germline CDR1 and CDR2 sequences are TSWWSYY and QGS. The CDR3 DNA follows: TGTGCTCTTGGGGGGCTTTTTAGCTGGGGGATAAGAACCGATAAACACATCTTT. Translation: CALGGLFSWGIRTDKHIF.

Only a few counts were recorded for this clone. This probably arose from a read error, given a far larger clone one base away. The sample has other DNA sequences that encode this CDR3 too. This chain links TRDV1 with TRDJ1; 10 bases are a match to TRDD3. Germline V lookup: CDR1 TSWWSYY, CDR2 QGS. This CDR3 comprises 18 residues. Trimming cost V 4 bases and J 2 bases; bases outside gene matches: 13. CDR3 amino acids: CALGGLFSWGIRTDKLIF. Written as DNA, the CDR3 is TGTGCTCTTGGGGGACTTTTTAGCTGGGGGATAAGAACCGATAAACTCATCTTT.

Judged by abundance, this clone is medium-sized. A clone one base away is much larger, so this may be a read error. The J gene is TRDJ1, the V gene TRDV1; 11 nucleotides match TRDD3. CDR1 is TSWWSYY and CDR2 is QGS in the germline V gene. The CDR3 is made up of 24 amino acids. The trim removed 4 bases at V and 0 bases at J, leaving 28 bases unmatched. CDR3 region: CALGVGLQNYWGISKESYTDKLIF. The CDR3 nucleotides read TGTGCTCTTGGGGTAGGCCTTCAGAACTACTGGGGGATAAGTAAGGAATCGTACACCGATAAACTCATCTTT.

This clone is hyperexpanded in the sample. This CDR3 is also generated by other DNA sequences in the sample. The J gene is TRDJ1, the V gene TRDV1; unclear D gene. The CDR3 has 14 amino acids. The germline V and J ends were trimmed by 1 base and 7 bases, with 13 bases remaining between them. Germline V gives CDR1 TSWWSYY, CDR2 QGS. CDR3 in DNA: TGTGCTCTTGGGGAACAAGGCCTCCCATCTAAACTCATCTTT. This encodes CALGEQGLPSKLIF.

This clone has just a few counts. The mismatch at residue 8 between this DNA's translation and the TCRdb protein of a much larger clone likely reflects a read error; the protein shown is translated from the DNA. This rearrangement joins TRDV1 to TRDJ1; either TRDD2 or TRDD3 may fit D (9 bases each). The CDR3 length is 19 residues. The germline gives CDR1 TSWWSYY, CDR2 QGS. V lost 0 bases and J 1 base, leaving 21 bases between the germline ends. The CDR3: CALGELVLPTGGITDKLIF. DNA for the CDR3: TGTGCTCTTGGGGAACTAGTCCTTCCTACTGGGGGAATCACCGATAAACTCATCTTT.

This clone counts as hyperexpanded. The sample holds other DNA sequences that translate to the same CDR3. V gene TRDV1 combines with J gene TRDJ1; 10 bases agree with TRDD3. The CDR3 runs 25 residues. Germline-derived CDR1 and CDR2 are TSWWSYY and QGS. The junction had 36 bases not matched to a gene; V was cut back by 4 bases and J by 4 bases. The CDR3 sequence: CALGAGTPRFFPFPYGGYRDDKLIF. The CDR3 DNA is TGTGCTCTTGGGGCCGGAACCCCTCGATTCTTCCCCTTTCCGTATGGGGGATACAGGGACGATAAACTCATCTTT.

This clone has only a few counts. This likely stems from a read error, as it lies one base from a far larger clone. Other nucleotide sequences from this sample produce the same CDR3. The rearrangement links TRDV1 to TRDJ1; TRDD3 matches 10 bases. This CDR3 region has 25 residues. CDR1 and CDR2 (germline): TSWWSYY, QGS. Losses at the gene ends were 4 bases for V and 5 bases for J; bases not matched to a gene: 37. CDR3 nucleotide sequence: TGTGCTCTTGGGGCCGGAACCCCTCGATTCTTCCCCTTTCCGTATGGGGGATACAGGGATGATAAACTCATCTTT. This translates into CALGAGTPRFFPFPYGGYRDDKLIF.

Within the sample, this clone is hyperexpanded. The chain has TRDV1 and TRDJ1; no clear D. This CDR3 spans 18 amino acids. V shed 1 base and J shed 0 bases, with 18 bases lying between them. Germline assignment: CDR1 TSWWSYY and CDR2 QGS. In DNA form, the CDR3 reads TGTGCTCTTGGGGAACGGCGGCGTTCCCCCCTCTACACCGATAAACTCATCTTT. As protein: CALGERRRSPLYTDKLIF.

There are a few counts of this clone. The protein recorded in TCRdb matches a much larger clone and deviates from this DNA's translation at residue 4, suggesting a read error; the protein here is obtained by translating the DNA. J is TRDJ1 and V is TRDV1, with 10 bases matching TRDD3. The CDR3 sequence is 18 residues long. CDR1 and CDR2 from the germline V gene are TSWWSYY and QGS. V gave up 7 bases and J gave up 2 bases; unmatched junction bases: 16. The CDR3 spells CALEGLFSWGIRTDKLIF. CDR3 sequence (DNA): TGTGCTCTTGAGGGGCTTTTTAGCTGGGGGATAAGAACCGATAAACTCATCTTT.

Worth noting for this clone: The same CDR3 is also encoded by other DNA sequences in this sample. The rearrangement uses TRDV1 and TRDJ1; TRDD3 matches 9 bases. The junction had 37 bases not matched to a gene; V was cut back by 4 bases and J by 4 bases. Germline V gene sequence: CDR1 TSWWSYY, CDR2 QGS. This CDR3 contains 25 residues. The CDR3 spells CALGAGTPRIFPFPYGGYRDDKLIF. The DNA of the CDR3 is TGTGCTCTTGGGGCCGGAACCCCTCGAATCTTCCCCTTTCCGTATGGGGGATATAGGGACGATAAACTCATCTTT.

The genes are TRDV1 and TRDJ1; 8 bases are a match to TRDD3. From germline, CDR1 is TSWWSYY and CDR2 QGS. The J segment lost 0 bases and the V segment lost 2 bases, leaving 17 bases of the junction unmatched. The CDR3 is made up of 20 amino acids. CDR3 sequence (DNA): TGTGCTCTTGGGGAAGCCGGGGGATCTGGGGATACATTGCACACCGATAAACTCATCTTT. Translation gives CALGEAGGSGDTLHTDKLIF.

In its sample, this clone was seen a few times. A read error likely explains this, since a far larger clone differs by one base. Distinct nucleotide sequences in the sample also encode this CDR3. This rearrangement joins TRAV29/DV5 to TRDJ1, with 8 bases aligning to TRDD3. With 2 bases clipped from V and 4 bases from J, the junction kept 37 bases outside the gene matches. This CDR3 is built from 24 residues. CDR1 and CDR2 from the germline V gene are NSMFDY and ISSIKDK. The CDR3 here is CAASTYESSTSDWGLVPPNDKLIF. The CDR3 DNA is TGTGCAGCAAGTACCTACGAGTCCTCTACTTCTGACTGGGGGTTAGTTCCCCCAAACGATAAACTCATCTTT.

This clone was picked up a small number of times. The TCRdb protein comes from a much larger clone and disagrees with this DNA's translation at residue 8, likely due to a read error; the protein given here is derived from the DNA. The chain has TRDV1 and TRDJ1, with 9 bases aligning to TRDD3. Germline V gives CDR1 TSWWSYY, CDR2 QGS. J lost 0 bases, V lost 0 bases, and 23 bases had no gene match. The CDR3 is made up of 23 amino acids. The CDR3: CALGELFTMLYWGTLSYTDKLIF. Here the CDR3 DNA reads TGTGCTCTTGGGGAACTTTTTACGATGCTTTACTGGGGGACCCTCTCGTACACCGATAAACTCATCTTT.

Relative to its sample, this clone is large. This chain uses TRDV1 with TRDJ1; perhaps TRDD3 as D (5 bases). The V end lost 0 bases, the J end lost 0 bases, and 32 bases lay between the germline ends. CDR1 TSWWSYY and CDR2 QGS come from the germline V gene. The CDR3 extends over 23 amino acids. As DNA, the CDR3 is TGTGCTCTTGGGGAACTATCGACCCTGACAGGGGCCGGGGGCCACCCGTACACCGATAAACTCATCTTT. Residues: CALGELSTLTGAGGHPYTDKLIF.

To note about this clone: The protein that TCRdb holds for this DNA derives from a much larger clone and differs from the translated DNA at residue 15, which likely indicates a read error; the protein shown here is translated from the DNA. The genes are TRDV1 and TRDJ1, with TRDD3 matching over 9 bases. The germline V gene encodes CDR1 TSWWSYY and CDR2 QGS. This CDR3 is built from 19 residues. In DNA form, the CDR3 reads TGTGCTCTTGGGGAACTAGTCTTTCCTACTGGGGGAATCACCAATAAACTCATCTTT. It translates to CALGELVFPTGGITNKLIF.